Here is one T cell receptor (beta chain) with its context. These data are taken from a study of blood T cell repertoires in COVID-19. Overall study context: Spain, Italy and the United States supplied samples that represented acute and convalescent COVID-19.

The repertoire was sequenced with immunoSEQ multiplex PCR; TCRdb's copy has only in-frame clones and lacks some. The sample gives about 320,000 clones, 75% to 85% of which show up once; 7.2% is in the top ten. Sequencing input: peripheral blood. The sequence came from a human donor in a cohort sampled during active COVID-19.

The DNA of the CDR3 is TGTGCCAGCACGTACAGTCTCCACTCCTACGAGCAGTACTTC. Translation gives CASTYSLHSYEQYF. This rearrangement joins TRBV2 to TRBJ2-7; D unclear. Trimming took 7 bases from V and 0 from J, leaving 13 bases between them. Germline CDR1 is SNHLY and CDR2 is FYNNEI. The CDR3 spans 14 residues.